This T cell receptor beta chain was recorded in a study of T cells in Graves' hyperthyroidism and ophthalmopathy. Findings of the study overall: Ophthalmopathy could be told apart from stable hyperthyroidism with a 13 V-J model. Within blood appeared most thyroid clonotypes that had expanded above 0.001. The model anticipated ophthalmopathy a median about six months pre-onset.

RNA transcripts provided the source from which TCR beta CDR3 regions were amplified. The study used the HTBI primer set for a first-round RT-PCR of the TCR CDR3. TCRdb recomputed calls from the multiplex PCR reads with MiXCR, one row per CDR3 protein. Here the sample spans about 350,000 distinct CDR3 sequences, around a sixth being singletons. This CDR3 contains 12 residues. Germline values: CDR1 MNHNS, CDR2 SASEGT. With 8 bases removed from V and 3 bases from J, the gap between germline ends came to 7 bases. About this clonotype: As yet, its antigen is unknown.

Disease duration was under 3 months in the ophthalmopathy patients, who also had a Clinical Activity Score of at least 3 and a NOSPECS grade of at least 4. The clonotype originates from a woman in her forties with Graves' ophthalmopathy. V usage is TRBV6-1 and J usage is TRBJ2-2; D gene ambiguous. The sample was blood. CDR3 sequence: CASSEYTGELFF. CDR3 DNA: TGTGCCAGCTCCGAATACACCGGGGAGCTGTTTTTT.